What follows are 32 T cell receptor beta chains derived from one specimen sequenced in a study of T cells in Graves' hyperthyroidism and ophthalmopathy. The CDR3 regions of TCR beta were amplified from RNA transcripts. With the HTBI primer set, the TCR CDR3 went through a first round of RT-PCR. TCRdb re-called the multiplex PCR reads through MiXCR, storing one row per CDR3 protein. The table lists just under 750,000 distinct CDR3 sequences, over 35% of them singletons. Sequencing was carried out using blood. The receptors stem from a woman between 40 and 55 years old with Graves' hyperthyroidism.

This clonotype was detected many times. The chain joins TRBV5-5 to TRBJ1-3, with D unresolved. Germline lookup yields CDR1 SGHKS and CDR2 YYEKEE (reference sequence). The CDR3 extends over 13 amino acids. The germline V and J ends were trimmed by 2 bases and 4 bases, with 7 bases remaining between them. In nucleotides, the CDR3 is TGTGCCAGCAGCTTCCAGCTAGGAAACACCATATATTTT. This codes for CASSFQLGNTIYF.

This clonotype was observed many times. V usage is TRBV7-9 and J usage is TRBJ1-2; a possible D gene is TRBD1 (5 bases). V was clipped by 1 base and J by 11 bases, with 14 bases between them. Germline assignment: CDR1 SEHNR and CDR2 FQNEAQ (reference sequence). This CDR3 spans 13 amino acids. The CDR3 sequence: CASSLVGGPGYTF. Written as DNA, the CDR3 is TGTGCCAGCAGCTTAGTTGGGGGACCTGGGTACACCTTC.

At least ten counts were recorded for this clonotype. The V and J genes are TRBV10-3 and TRBJ1-1; 7 nucleotides agree with TRBD1. The CDR3 length is 15 residues. J gave up 0 bases and V 5 bases, and 6 bases lay outside the gene matches. Germline lookup yields CDR1 ENHRY and CDR2 SYGVKD. The CDR3, as DNA: TGTGCCATCAGTAACAGGGGTATATTGAACACTGAAGCTTTCTTT. Encoded protein: CAISNRGILNTEAFF.

V usage is TRBV7-2 and J usage is TRBJ1-5, with 9 bases identical to TRBD1. From germline, CDR1 is SGHTA and CDR2 FQGNSA. With V trimmed by 5 bases and J by 1 base, 6 bases remained unmatched. The length of the CDR3 is 16 residues. Here the CDR3 DNA reads TGTGCCAGCAGCGAAGGACAGGGGTGGAGCAATCAGCCCCAGCATTTT. Amino acids: CASSEGQGWSNQPQHF.

The sample holds many counts of this clonotype. The chain has TRBV20-1 and TRBJ1-1, with unresolved D. The CDR3 consists of 13 residues. CDR1 is DFQATT, CDR2 SNEGSKA, per germline (reference sequence). V lost 5 bases and J lost 1, with 11 bases in between. The CDR3, as DNA: TGCAGTGCTCTCCGGGAATCGAACACTGAAGCTTTCTTT. As protein: CSALRESNTEAFF.

This clonotype appeared a few times. The rearrangement uses TRBV20-1 and TRBJ2-3; D remains unclear. V was pared by 3 bases and J by 0 bases, with 4 bases between. The CDR3 loop spans 12 amino acids. Per germline, CDR1 DFQATT and CDR2 SNEGSKA (reference sequence). DNA for the CDR3: TGCAGTGCTAGTTTCAGCACAGATACGCAGTATTTT. It translates to CSASFSTDTQYF.

The chain recombines TRBV19 with TRBJ2-5, with D perhaps assigned TRBD1 or TRBD2 (7 bases each). V lost 5 bases, J lost 3 bases, and 16 bases lay in between. The CDR3 spans 15 residues. The germline CDR1 and CDR2 sequences are LNHDA and SQIVND (reference sequence). The CDR3 DNA sequence: TGTGCCAGTAGTGCAGGGGGTGGGGGGGAAGAGACCCAGTACTTC. This gives the protein CASSAGGGGEETQYF.

This clonotype showed up many times. The CDR3 sequence: CSVELDYEQYF. In nucleotides, the CDR3 is TGCAGCGTGGAACTTGACTACGAGCAGTACTTC. The chain recombines TRBV29-1 with TRBJ2-7; D call uncertain. Germline V gene lookup returns CDR1 SQVTM and CDR2 ANQGSEA. V was trimmed by 6 bases and J by 3 bases, leaving 9 bases between them. The CDR3 totals 11 residues.

This clonotype appeared a few times. Given the absence of the conserved phenylalanine or tryptophan at the CDR3 end, a read error is likely. The chain has TRBV29-1 and TRBJ1-1; D is ambiguous. The V and J ends lost 4 bases and 6 bases respectively, with 6 bases between them. Germline V gene sequence: CDR1 SQVTM, CDR2 ANQGSEA. The CDR3 is made up of 10 amino acids. The chain's CDR3 is CSVAGSEAFL. For the CDR3, the DNA is TGCAGCGTTGCTGGCTCTGAAGCTTTCCTT.

The chain carries TRBV25-1 and TRBJ2-6; 8 positions agree with TRBD1. The V gene's germline CDR1 is MGHDK and CDR2 SYGVNS. This CDR3 has 16 residues. With 5 bases clipped from V and 4 bases from J, the junction kept 7 bases outside the gene matches. As DNA, the CDR3 is TGTGCCAGCAGTTCCAGGGGGCGGGAAGGGGCCAACGTCCTGACTTTC. It codes for CASSSRGREGANVLTF.

This clonotype was recorded at least ten times. The rearrangement uses TRBV7-9 and TRBJ2-7; D is possibly TRBD1 (6 bases). The V end lost 2 bases, the J end lost 11 bases, and 10 bases lay between the germline ends. The CDR3 runs to 11 residues. Germline CDR1 SEHNR, CDR2 FQNEAQ (reference sequence). This CDR3 is CASSLSGDKYF. CDR3 DNA: TGTGCCAGCAGCTTATCAGGGGACAAGTACTTC.

Concerning this clonotype: A much larger clone lies one base from this, so it may be a read error. This chain connects TRBV10-3 to TRBJ2-7, with D tentatively TRBD2 (5 bases). Germline V gene data show CDR1 as ENHRY and CDR2 as SYGVKD. The CDR3 extends over 14 amino acids. The CDR3 loop is CASSLGRDGYEQCF. The CDR3 nucleotides are TGTGCCAGCAGTCTCGGACGGGATGGCTACGAGCAGTGCTTC.

To note about this clonotype: The junction departs from the called germline gene at one end, perhaps through a read error. This chain connects TRBV10-3 to TRBJ2-3; 9 bases are a match to TRBD2. Looked up from germline, CDR1 is ENHRY and CDR2 is SYGVKD. The CDR3 extends over 16 amino acids. CDR3 DNA sequence: TGTGCCATCCGTGACCTTCCGCGGGGGGGGCCAGATACGCAGTATTTT. Protein product: CAIRDLPRGGPDTQYF.

This clonotype was seen a few times. The chain employs TRBV20-1 and TRBJ2-7; TRBD2 might be the D (5 bases). Germline V gene lookup returns CDR1 DFQATT and CDR2 SNEGSKA (reference sequence). Trimming cost V 2 bases and J 4 bases, with 9 bases left between them. The CDR3 loop spans 12 amino acids. The CDR3 region has the DNA TGCAGTGCTAGACCCCCGGGATACGAGCAGTACTTC. Amino acid sequence: CSARPPGYEQYF.

The genes are TRBV7-9 and TRBJ2-7, with D hard to call. V was clipped by 7 bases and J by 7 bases, with 17 bases between them. The CDR3 loop spans 13 amino acids. Looked up from germline, CDR1 is SEHNR and CDR2 is FQNEAQ (reference sequence). The CDR3 DNA sequence: TGTGCCAGCACCCCGGGTTCCTACAATGAGCAGTACTTC. Protein sequence: CASTPGSYNEQYF.

This clonotype was found many times. The genes are TRBV6-6 and TRBJ1-5; no definite D call. Per the germline V gene, CDR1 is MNHNY and CDR2 is SVGAGI (reference sequence). This CDR3 region has 17 residues. Trimming took 4 bases from V and 0 from J, leaving 16 bases between them. The CDR3 region is CASSSPTSSDSNQPQHF. CDR3 DNA: TGTGCCAGCAGTTCCCCGACGTCTTCAGATAGCAATCAGCCCCAGCATTTT.

This rearrangement joins TRBV6-5 to TRBJ1-3, with D possibly being TRBD1 (5 bases). Per germline, CDR1 MNHEY and CDR2 SVGAGI. The CDR3 runs 15 residues. V was trimmed by 2 bases and J by 2 bases, leaving 10 bases between them. CDR3 loop: CASSYLRDPGNTIYF. The CDR3 DNA follows: TGTGCCAGCAGTTACCTAAGGGACCCTGGAAACACCATATATTTT.

This clonotype occurred many times. The chain employs TRBV12-3 or TRBV12-4 and TRBJ1-1, with D tentatively TRBD1 (5 bases). The germline V and J ends were trimmed by 2 bases and 4 bases, with 11 bases remaining between them. The CDR3 sequence is 14 residues long. In DNA form, the CDR3 reads TGTGCCAGCAGTTTACGACAGTGGACCACTGAAGCTTTCTTT. Translated: CASSLRQWTTEAFF.

This clonotype came up a few times. Relative to the germline gene, one junction end is altered; a read error may explain this. The chain has TRBV10-3 and TRBJ2-7, with D perhaps matching TRBD1 (6 bases). Germline CDR1 reads ENHRY; CDR2 reads SYGVKD. This CDR3 is 14 amino acids long. In DNA, the CDR3 is TGTGCCAGCAGTGGAACAAGGGGGTACTACGAGCAGTACTTC. This sequence encodes CASSGTRGYYEQYF.

This clonotype has a count of ten or more. CDR3 coding DNA: TGTGCCAGCAGCTTAGAAGTGGGGACAGGGAACACTGAAGCTTTCTTT. This sequence encodes CASSLEVGTGNTEAFF. The rearrangement joins TRBV7-6 to TRBJ1-1; 8 bases map to TRBD1. CDR1 and CDR2 (germline): SGHVS, FNYEAQ. CDR3 length: 16 amino acids. The junction had 5 bases not matched to a gene; V was cut back by 1 base and J by 1 base.

This clonotype was seen more than once but under ten times. Germline and junction disagree at one end, which may indicate a read error. The chain employs TRBV5-5 and TRBJ1-1; 7 nucleotides align to TRBD1. CDR1 is SGHKS and CDR2 is YYEKEE in the germline V gene (reference sequence). The CDR3 runs 13 residues. The CDR3 here is CASSVSGTVRILF. The CDR3 region has the DNA TGTGCCAGCAGCGTCTCCGGGACAGTCAGGATCTTATTT.

Comment on this clonotype: A much more abundant neighbour one base away suggests this may be a read error. V is TRBV11-1 and J is TRBJ1-6; 8 nucleotides agree with TRBD1. The CDR3 spans 13 residues. V lost 6 bases, J lost 9 bases, and 4 bases stayed unmatched. CDR1 SGHAT and CDR2 FQDESV come from the germline V gene (reference sequence). The CDR3 nucleotides are TGTGCCAGCAGGCAGGGGGCTGGTTCACCCCTCCACTTT. This translates into CASRQGAGSPLHF.

J is TRBJ1-2 and V is TRBV20-1, with D unclear. The CDR3 extends over 13 amino acids. V lost 8 bases to trimming and J lost 0 bases, with 13 bases between them. Germline lookup yields CDR1 DFQATT and CDR2 SNEGSKA (reference sequence). CDR3 sequence: CSSRGVTNYGYTF. CDR3 coding DNA: TGCAGTTCTCGGGGAGTAACTAACTATGGCTACACCTTC.

This clonotype was picked up a small number of times. The chain links TRBV11-3 to TRBJ2-2, with 8 bases identical to TRBD2. The CDR3 extends over 16 amino acids. The germline V gene encodes CDR1 SGHNT and CDR2 YENEEA. After removal of 4 bases from V and 1 base from J, the junction contained 5 bases not matched to a gene. For the CDR3, the DNA is TGTGCCAGCAGCTACGCCAGCGGGGGGAACACCGGGGAGCTGTTTTTT. Amino acid sequence: CASSYASGGNTGELFF. The entire variable domain, with the rest obtained from reference TRBV11-3 and TRBJ2-2, is as follows: EAGVVQSPRYKIIEKKQPVAFWCNPISGHNTLYWYLQNLGQGPELLIRYENEEAVDDSQLPKDRFSAERLKGVDSTLKIQPAELGDSAVYLCASSYASGGNTGELFFGEGSRLTVL.

This clonotype was seen more than once but under ten times. The CDR3 sequence is CATDLWQGDDGYTF. CDR3 sequence (DNA): TGTGCCACCGACCTCTGGCAGGGTGATGATGGCTACACCTTC. This chain joins TRBV6-1 and TRBJ1-2, with D possibly being TRBD1 (5 bases). CDR3 size: 14 residues. Per the germline V gene, CDR1 is MNHNS and CDR2 is SASEGT. V dropped 10 bases and J dropped 6 bases, with 21 bases sitting between them.

The chain uses TRBV25-1 and TRBJ1-1; weak D call: TRBD1 (5 bases). Trimming cost V 7 bases and J 4 bases, with 13 bases left between them. Germline CDR1 reads MGHDK; CDR2 reads SYGVNS. CDR3 size: 13 residues. CDR3 region: CASTQRQPTEAFF. As DNA, the CDR3 is TGTGCCAGCACCCAAAGACAGCCCACTGAAGCTTTCTTT. The full variable domain, with the rest looked up from reference TRBV25-1 and TRBJ1-1, is EADIYQTPRYLVIGTGKKITLECSQTMGHDKMYWYQQDPGMELHLIHYSYGVNSTEKGDLSSESTVSRIRTEHFPLTLESARPSHTSQYLCASTQRQPTEAFFGQGTRLTVV.

Many counts were recorded for this clonotype. The genes are TRBV20-1 and TRBJ1-2; D ambiguous. V dropped 8 bases and J dropped 1 base, with 11 bases sitting between them. Germline V gives CDR1 DFQATT, CDR2 SNEGSKA (reference sequence). The CDR3 covers 12 residues. CDR3 residues: CSPNTINYGYTF. CDR3 coding DNA: TGCAGTCCAAATACGATTAACTATGGCTACACCTTC.

In its sample, this clonotype was seen a few times. V usage is TRBV24-1 and J usage is TRBJ1-2, with 7 bases aligning to TRBD1. The V segment lost 4 bases and the J segment 6 bases; nucleotides outside the gene matches: 1. This CDR3 comprises 12 residues. Germline loops: CDR1 KGHDR, CDR2 SFDVKD. This CDR3 is CATSETGNGYTF. DNA of the CDR3: TGTGCCACCAGTGAGACAGGGAATGGCTACACCTTC.

This clonotype was recorded many times. This chain links TRBV2 with TRBJ1-6; possible D gene TRBD1, 6 bases. Trimming left V 7 bases short and J 8 bases short, with 18 bases between. Looked up from germline, CDR1 is SNHLY and CDR2 is FYNNEI. This CDR3 has 15 amino acids. CDR3 sequence: CASIDGQILYSPLHF. The CDR3 nucleotides read TGTGCCAGCATAGATGGACAGATATTATATTCACCCCTCCACTTT.

A few counts support this clonotype. This chain joins TRBV7-2 and TRBJ1-4, with D unclear. The CDR3 contains 14 residues. The V gene lost 0 bases and the J gene lost 8 bases, with 10 bases spanning the gap. Germline CDR1 reads SGHTA; CDR2 reads FQGNSA. CDR3 bases: TGTGCCAGCAGCTTAGCCGATGGGGTAGAAAAACTGTTTTTT. It yields the protein CASSLADGVEKLFF.

This clonotype was counted many times. J is TRBJ1-1 and V is TRBV2; 7 nucleotides line up with TRBD1. CDR3 length: 15 amino acids. The J segment lost 1 base and the V segment lost 8 bases, leaving 10 bases of the junction unmatched. Germline assignment: CDR1 SNHLY and CDR2 FYNNEI. In nucleotides, the CDR3 is TGTGCCAGCCGAATTCGACAGGGACAGAACACTGAAGCTTTCTTT. Protein sequence: CASRIRQGQNTEAFF.

The rearrangement uses TRBV3-1 and TRBJ2-2; D not certain. The length of the CDR3 is 14 residues. Trimming took off 3 bases at V and 0 bases at J, with 5 bases between the two ends. Germline loops: CDR1 LGHDT, CDR2 YNNKEL (reference sequence). The DNA for the CDR3 is TGTGCCAGCAGCCATGGCGCGAACACCGGGGAGCTGTTTTTT. This sequence encodes CASSHGANTGELFF.